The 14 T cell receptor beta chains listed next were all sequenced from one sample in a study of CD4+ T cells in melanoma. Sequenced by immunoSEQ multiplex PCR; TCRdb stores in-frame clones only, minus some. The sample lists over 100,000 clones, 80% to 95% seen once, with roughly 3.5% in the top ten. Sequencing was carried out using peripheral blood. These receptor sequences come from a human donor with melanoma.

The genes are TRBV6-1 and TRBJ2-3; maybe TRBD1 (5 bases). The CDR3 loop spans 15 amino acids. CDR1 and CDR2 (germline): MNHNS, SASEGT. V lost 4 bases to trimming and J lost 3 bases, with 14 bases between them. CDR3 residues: CASSGIQVTTDTQYF. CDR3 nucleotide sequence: TGTGCCAGCAGTGGGATACAGGTTACAACAGATACGCAGTATTTT.

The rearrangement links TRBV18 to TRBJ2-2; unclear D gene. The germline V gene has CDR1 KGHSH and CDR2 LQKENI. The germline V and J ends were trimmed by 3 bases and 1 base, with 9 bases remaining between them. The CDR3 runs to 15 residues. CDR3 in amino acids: CASSPRFGNTGELFF. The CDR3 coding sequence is TGTGCCAGCTCACCCCGATTCGGGAACACCGGGGAGCTGTTTTTT.

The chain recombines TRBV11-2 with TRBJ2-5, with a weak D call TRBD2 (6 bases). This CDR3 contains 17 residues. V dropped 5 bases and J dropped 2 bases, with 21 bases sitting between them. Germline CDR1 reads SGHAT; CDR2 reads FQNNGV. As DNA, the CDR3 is TGTGCCAGCAGCCCCACCGGCCTACGGGGGATTCAAGAGACCCAGTACTTC. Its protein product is CASSPTGLRGIQETQYF.

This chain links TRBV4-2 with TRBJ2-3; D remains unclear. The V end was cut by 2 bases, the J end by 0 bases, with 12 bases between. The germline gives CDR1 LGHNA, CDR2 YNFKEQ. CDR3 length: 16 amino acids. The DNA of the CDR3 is TGTGCCAGCAGCCAACAACAGAGCTCTAGCACAGATACGCAGTATTTT. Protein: CASSQQQSSSTDTQYF.

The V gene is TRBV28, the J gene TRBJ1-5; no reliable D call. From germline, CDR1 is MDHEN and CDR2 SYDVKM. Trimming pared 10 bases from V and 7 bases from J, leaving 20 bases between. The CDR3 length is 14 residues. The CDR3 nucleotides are TGTGCCATCCAGATCGACCGCGGGATCCAGCCCCAGCATTTT. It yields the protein CAIQIDRGIQPQHF.

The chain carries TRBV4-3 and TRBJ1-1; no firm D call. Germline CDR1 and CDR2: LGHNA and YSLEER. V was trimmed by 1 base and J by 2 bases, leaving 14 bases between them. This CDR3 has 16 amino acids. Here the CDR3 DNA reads TGCGCCAGCAGCCAAGGTCACCAGAGGCTAAACACTGAAGCTTTCTTT. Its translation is CASSQGHQRLNTEAFF.

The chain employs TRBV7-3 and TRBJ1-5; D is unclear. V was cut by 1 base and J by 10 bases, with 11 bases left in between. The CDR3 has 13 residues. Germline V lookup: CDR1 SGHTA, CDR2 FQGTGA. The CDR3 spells CASSLNPGGPQHF. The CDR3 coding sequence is TGTGCCAGCAGCTTAAACCCGGGAGGACCCCAGCATTTT.

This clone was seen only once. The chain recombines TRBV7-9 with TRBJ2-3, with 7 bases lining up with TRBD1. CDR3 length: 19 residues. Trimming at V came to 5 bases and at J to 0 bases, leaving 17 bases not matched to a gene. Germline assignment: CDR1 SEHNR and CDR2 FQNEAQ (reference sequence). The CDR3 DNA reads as TGTGCCAGCAGCACCCGGGACAGCAATAAAGAAACTAGCACAGATACGCAGTATTTT. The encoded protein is CASSTRDSNKETSTDTQYF.

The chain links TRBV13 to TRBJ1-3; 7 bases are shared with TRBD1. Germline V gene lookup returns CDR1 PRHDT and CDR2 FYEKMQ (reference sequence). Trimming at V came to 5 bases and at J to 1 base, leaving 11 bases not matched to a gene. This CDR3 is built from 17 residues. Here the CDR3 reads CASSPTPGQTSGNTIYF. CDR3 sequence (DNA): TGTGCCAGCAGCCCGACCCCGGGACAGACTTCTGGAAACACCATATATTTT.

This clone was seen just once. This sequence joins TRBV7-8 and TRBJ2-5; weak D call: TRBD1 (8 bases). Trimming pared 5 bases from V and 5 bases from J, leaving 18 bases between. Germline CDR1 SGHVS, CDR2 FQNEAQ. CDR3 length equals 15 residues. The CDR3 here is CASSHKTGEGETQYF. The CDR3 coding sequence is TGTGCCAGCAGCCACAAGACAGGGGAGGGTGAGACCCAGTACTTC. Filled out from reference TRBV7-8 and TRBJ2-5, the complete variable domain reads GAGVSQSPRYKVAKRGQDVALRCDPISGHVSLFWYQQALGQGPEFLTYFQNEAQLDKSGLPSDRFFAERPEGSVSTLKIQRTQQEDSAVYLCASSHKTGEGETQYFGPGTRLLVL.

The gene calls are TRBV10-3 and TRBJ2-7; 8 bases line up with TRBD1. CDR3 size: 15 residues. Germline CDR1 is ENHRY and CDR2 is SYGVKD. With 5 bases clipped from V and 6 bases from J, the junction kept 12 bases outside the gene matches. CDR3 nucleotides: TGTGCCATCAGTTACAGGGGGGACGGTTCGGGCGAGCAGTACTTC. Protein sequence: CAISYRGDGSGEQYF.

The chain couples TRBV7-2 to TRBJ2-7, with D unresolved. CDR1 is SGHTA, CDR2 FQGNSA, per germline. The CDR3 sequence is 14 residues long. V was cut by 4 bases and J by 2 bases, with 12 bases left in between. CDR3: CASSWWPEAYEQYF. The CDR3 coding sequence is TGTGCCAGCAGCTGGTGGCCAGAAGCCTACGAGCAGTACTTC.

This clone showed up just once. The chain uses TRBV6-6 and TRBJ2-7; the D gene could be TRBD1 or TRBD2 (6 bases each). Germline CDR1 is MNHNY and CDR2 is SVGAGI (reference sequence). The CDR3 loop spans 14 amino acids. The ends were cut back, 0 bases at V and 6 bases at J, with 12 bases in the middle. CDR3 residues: CASSYSGGRSEQYF. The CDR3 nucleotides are TGTGCCAGCAGTTACTCTGGGGGGCGTAGCGAGCAGTACTTC.

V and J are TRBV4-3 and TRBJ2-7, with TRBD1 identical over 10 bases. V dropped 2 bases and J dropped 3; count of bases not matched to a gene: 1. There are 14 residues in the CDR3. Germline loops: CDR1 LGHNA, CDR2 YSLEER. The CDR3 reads CASSQRDRGYEQYF. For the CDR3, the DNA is TGCGCCAGCAGCCAACGGGACAGGGGCTACGAGCAGTACTTC.